What follows are 15 T cell receptor beta chains derived from one specimen sequenced in a study of CD8+ T cells in alopecia areata. Sequencing templates came from extracted RNA that was reverse transcribed into cDNA. The table came from immunoSEQ multiplex PCR; TCRdb's copy has only in-frame clones and leaves some out. The sample carries 140,000 or so clones, approximately 51% recorded once. Sequencing was performed on CD4+ T cells sorted from blood, taken at week 0. These TCRs come from a human donor with alopecia areata.

The genes are TRBV19 and TRBJ2-5; 12 bases are a match to TRBD2. The CDR3 is made up of 17 amino acids. Germline V gene lookup returns CDR1 LNHDA and CDR2 SQIVND (reference sequence). V lost 3 bases and J lost 4; bases outside the gene matches: 9. The CDR3 nucleotides are TGTGCCAGTAGTATCGGACTAGCGGGAACCATAGGAGAGACCCAGTACTTC. It specifies CASSIGLAGTIGETQYF.

The J gene is TRBJ1-5, the V gene TRBV9, with D possibly matching TRBD1 (5 bases). The CDR3 spans 14 residues. V lost 4 bases and J lost 0, with 8 bases in between. Per germline, CDR1 SGDLS and CDR2 YYNGEE. Written as DNA, the CDR3 is TGTGCCAGCAGCTCGGACATTAGCAATCAGCCCCAGCATTTT. Protein product: CASSSDISNQPQHF.

The chain couples TRBV5-1 to TRBJ2-2; D is uncertain. This CDR3 has 14 amino acids. CDR1 is SGHRS, CDR2 YFSETQ, per germline. Trimming removed 4 bases at V and 0 bases at J, with 7 bases between. CDR3 loop: CASSPRTNTGELFF. The CDR3 nucleotides are TGCGCCAGCAGCCCCCGGACGAACACCGGGGAGCTGTTTTTT.

This clone was picked up a small number of times. The chain is built from TRBV29-1 and TRBJ1-1; 7 nucleotides line up with TRBD1. CDR3 length: 14 amino acids. The germline CDR1 and CDR2 sequences are SQVTM and ANQGSEA. The V segment lost 7 bases and the J segment 2 bases; nucleotides outside the gene matches: 10. The CDR3 nucleotides read TGCAGCGCAGGGGGGTTGCAAGGAAACACTGAAGCTTTCTTT. This sequence encodes CSAGGLQGNTEAFF. Looking up the rest from reference TRBV29-1 and TRBJ1-1 gives the full variable domain: SAVISQKPSRDICQRGTSLTIQCQVDSQVTMMFWYRQQPGQSLTLIATANQGSEATYESGFVIDKFPISRPNLTFSTLTVSNMSPEDSSIYLCSAGGLQGNTEAFFGQGTRLTVV.

This clone was observed a few times. The V and J genes are TRBV5-1 and TRBJ1-2; possible D gene TRBD1, 5 bases. V lost 0 bases and J 5 bases, leaving 11 bases between the germline ends. The length of the CDR3 is 14 residues. CDR1 and CDR2 from the germline V gene are SGHRS and YFSETQ. The CDR3 DNA reads as TGCGCCAGCAGCTTGGAGGGGAAAATTTATGGCTACACCTTC. Translation: CASSLEGKIYGYTF.

The chain carries TRBV18 and TRBJ1-2; 7 bases map to TRBD1. V lost 3 bases and J lost 6; bases outside the gene matches: 7. This CDR3 has 14 residues. Germline CDR1 KGHSH, CDR2 LQKENI. The CDR3 loop is CASSPPKGANGYTF. CDR3 in DNA: TGTGCCAGCTCACCTCCAAAGGGGGCCAATGGCTACACCTTC. Complete variable domain (other parts from reference TRBV18 and TRBJ1-2): NAGVMQNPRHLVRRRGQEARLRCSPMKGHSHVYWYRQLPEEGLKFMVYLQKENIIDESGMPKERFSAEFPKEGPSILRIQQVVRGDSAAYFCASSPPKGANGYTFGSGTRLTVV.

Points on this clone: Within the sample, other DNA sequences also encode this same CDR3. The chain combines TRBV29-1 with TRBJ2-2, with a possible D match to TRBD1 (5 bases). Germline CDR1 is SQVTM and CDR2 is ANQGSEA. CDR3 length: 12 residues. V was trimmed by 7 bases and J by 1 base, leaving 7 bases between them. CDR3 sequence reads: CSAGQNTGELFF. The CDR3 nucleotides are TGCAGCGCCGGACAGAACACCGGGGAGCTGTTTTTT.

There are a few counts of this clone. The V gene is TRBV7-3, the J gene TRBJ2-1; 10 bases are a match to TRBD2. Per germline, CDR1 SGHTA and CDR2 FQGTGA. The CDR3 sequence is 12 residues long. V dropped 3 bases and J dropped 10; count of bases not matched to a gene: 0. This CDR3 is CASSFSGGEQFF. DNA for the CDR3: TGTGCCAGCAGCTTTAGCGGGGGGGAGCAGTTCTTC.

This chain connects TRBV29-1 to TRBJ1-2, with 8 bases identical to TRBD1. The V and J ends lost 6 bases and 5 bases, in that order; junction bases with no gene match: 8. This CDR3 is built from 13 residues. Germline V lookup: CDR1 SQVTM, CDR2 ANQGSEA. The CDR3 is CSVRLGQGYGYTF. The CDR3 nucleotides read TGCAGCGTACGCCTAGGACAGGGATATGGCTACACCTTC.

The chain uses TRBV7-2 and TRBJ2-2, with TRBD1 identical over 7 bases. This CDR3 spans 14 amino acids. Looked up from germline, CDR1 is SGHTA and CDR2 is FQGNSA. The V gene end was trimmed by 1 base and the J gene end by 16 bases; junction bases not matched to a gene: 12. The CDR3 loop is CASSLGTGYARTFF. The DNA of the CDR3 is TGTGCCAGCAGCTTAGGGACAGGTTATGCTCGGACGTTTTTT.

The rearrangement joins TRBV10-3 to TRBJ1-1, with D unresolved. The CDR3 loop spans 11 amino acids. Germline V gene lookup returns CDR1 ENHRY and CDR2 SYGVKD. V was pared by 8 bases and J by 1 base, with 5 bases between. Here the CDR3 reads CAIAGNTEAFF. The CDR3 coding sequence is TGTGCCATCGCTGGGAACACTGAAGCTTTCTTT.

The rearrangement uses TRBV28 and TRBJ1-2; 8 bases are a match to TRBD1. J was trimmed by 4 bases and V by 3 bases; bases with no gene match: 7. Per the germline V gene, CDR1 is MDHEN and CDR2 is SYDVKM. This CDR3 region has 15 residues. This CDR3 is CASSFRDRSTYGYTF. The CDR3 DNA sequence: TGTGCCAGCAGTTTTCGGGACAGGAGTACCTATGGCTACACCTTC.

This sequence joins TRBV20-1 and TRBJ2-1, with 7 bases identical to TRBD2. The CDR3 length is 10 residues. V trimming: 6 bases; J trimming: 10 bases; junction bases outside the gene matches: 3. Germline V gene data show CDR1 as DFQATT and CDR2 as SNEGSKA (reference sequence). The CDR3, as DNA: TGCAGTGCCCGGGACTACGAGCAGTTCTTC. Protein product: CSARDYEQFF.

The J gene is TRBJ2-5, the V gene TRBV9; a possible D gene is TRBD2 (6 bases). CDR1 is SGDLS and CDR2 is YYNGEE in the germline V gene. CDR3 length equals 14 residues. V was clipped by 2 bases and J by 4 bases, with 12 bases between them. The CDR3 DNA follows: TGTGCCAGCAGCGTGGCAGCCGGGGGAGAGACCCAGTACTTC. Translated, it gives CASSVAAGGETQYF.

This clone turned up a few times. The rearrangement joins TRBV15 to TRBJ2-5; 12 positions agree with TRBD2. The CDR3 has 15 amino acids. Germline CDR1 LNHNV, CDR2 YYDKDF (reference sequence). V lost 0 bases and J lost 5; bases outside the gene matches: 1. This chain's CDR3 is CATSRETSGSETQYF. The CDR3 DNA reads TGTGCCACCAGCAGAGAGACTAGCGGGAGTGAGACCCAGTACTTC.